This T cell receptor (beta chain) was profiled in a study of a mutant IDH1 vaccine in newly diagnosed glioma. Study summary: Prior therapy was radiotherapy, temozolomide, or both; most received both.

About this clone itself: Its antigen remains unidentified.

Described time point: week 11, during vaccination. A 20-mer mutant IDH1 peptide at 300 ug was injected subcutaneously with topical imiquimod. V was shortened by 1 base and J by 0 bases, with 9 bases between the two germline ends. In germline, CDR1 is SEHNR, CDR2 FQNEAQ (reference sequence). The CDR3 is 16 residues long. The protocol was immunoSEQ multiplex PCR, while the TCRdb copy is restricted to in-frame clones and leaves out a portion. The table has about 120,000 clones, approximately 87% seen once; the top ten hold more than 0.55%. The source is a woman in her 50s with glioma. The sample in question was PBMCs, obtained from a glioma patient whose treatment included an IDH1 peptide vaccine. The V gene is TRBV7-9, the J gene TRBJ1-4, with a weak D call TRBD1 (6 bases). CDR3 in amino acids: CASSLGSGATNEKLFF. CDR3 DNA sequence: TGTGCCAGCAGCTTAGGGTCAGGGGCAACTAATGAAAAACTGTTTTTT.